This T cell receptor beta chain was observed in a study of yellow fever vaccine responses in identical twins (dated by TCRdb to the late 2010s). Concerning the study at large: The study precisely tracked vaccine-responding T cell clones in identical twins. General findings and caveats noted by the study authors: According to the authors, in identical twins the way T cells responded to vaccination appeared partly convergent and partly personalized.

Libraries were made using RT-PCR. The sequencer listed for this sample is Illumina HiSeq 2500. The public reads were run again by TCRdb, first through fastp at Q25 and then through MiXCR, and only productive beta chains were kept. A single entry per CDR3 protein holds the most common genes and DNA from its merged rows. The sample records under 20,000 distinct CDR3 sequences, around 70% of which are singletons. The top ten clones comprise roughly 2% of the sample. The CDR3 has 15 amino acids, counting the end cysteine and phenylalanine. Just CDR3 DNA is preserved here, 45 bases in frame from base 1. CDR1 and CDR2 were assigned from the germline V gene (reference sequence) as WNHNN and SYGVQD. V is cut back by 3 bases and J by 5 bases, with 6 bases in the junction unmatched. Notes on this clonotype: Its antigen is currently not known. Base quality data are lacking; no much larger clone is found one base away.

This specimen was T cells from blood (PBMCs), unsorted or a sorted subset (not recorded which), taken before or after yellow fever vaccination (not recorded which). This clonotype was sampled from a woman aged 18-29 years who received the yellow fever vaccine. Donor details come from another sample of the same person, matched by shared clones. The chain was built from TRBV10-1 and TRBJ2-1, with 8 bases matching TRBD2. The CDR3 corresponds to CASSDRGLVNNEQFF. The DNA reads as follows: TGCGCCAGCAGTGATCGGGGACTAGTTAACAATGAGCAGTTCTTC.